This T cell receptor (beta chain) stems from a study of OX40 agonist ivuxolimab in advanced cancers. About the study: People in dose escalation had one of these cancers: hepatocellular carcinoma, melanoma, renal cell or head and neck cancer. Three patients got partial responses; one had hepatocellular carcinoma and two had cutaneous melanoma. Study results and caveats: The study did not work out the antigen specificity of the expanded peripheral T cells.

About this clone: Its target is unknown.

The length of the CDR3 is 16 residues. The junction had 0 bases not matched to a gene; V was cut back by 3 bases and J by 1 base. CDR1 is MNHEY and CDR2 is SMNVEV in the germline V gene (reference sequence). Profiling relied on immunoSEQ multiplex PCR, and the TCRdb table lists in-frame clones only, not all of them. The sample includes about 100,000 clones, about 90% of them seen just once. The gene calls are TRBV27 and TRBJ2-3, with TRBD2 matching 14 bases. The receptor's source is an adult with an advanced solid tumor such as melanoma, head and neck, liver or kidney cancer. The material was CD4+ or CD8+ T cells sorted from blood, obtained in a trial of the OX40 agonist ivuxolimab. The chain's CDR3 is CASSLGLAGGTDTQYF. The CDR3 nucleotides read TGTGCCAGCAGTTTGGGACTAGCGGGGGGCACAGATACGCAGTATTTT.